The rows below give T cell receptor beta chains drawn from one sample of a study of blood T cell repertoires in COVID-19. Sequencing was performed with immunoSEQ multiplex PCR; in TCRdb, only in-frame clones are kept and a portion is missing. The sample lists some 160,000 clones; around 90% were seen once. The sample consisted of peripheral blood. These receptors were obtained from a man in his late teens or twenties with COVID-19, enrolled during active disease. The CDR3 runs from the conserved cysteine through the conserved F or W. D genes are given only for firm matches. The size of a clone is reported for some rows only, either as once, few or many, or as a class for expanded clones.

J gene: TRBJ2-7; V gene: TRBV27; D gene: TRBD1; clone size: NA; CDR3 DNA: TGTGCCAGCAGTCACAAACAGGGGGTACACTCCTACGAGCAGTACTTC; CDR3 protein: CASSHKQGVHSYEQYF
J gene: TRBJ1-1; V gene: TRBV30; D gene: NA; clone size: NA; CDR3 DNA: TGTGCCTGGAGCTCTGGAGGGATCCAGGTTTTGGACACTGAAGCTTTCTTT; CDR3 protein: CAWSSGGIQVLDTEAFF
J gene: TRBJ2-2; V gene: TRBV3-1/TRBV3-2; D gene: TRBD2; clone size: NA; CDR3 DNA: TGTGCCAGCAGCCTGCCGGGACTAGCTAGCGCCGGGGAGCTGTTTTTT; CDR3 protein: CASSLPGLASAGELFF
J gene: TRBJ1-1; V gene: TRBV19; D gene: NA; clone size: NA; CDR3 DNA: TGTGCCAGTAGTATCACAGGAGAGAACACTGAAGCTTTCTTT; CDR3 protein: CASSITGENTEAFF
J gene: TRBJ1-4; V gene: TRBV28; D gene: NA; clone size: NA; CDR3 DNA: TGTGCCAGCAGGGCAGGGGCGGAAAAACTGCTTTTT; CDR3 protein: CASRAGAEKLLF
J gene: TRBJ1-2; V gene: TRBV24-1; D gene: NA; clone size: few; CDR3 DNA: TGTGCCACCAGTGACCCGGACAGTCCGCCGGAAGGCTACACCTTC; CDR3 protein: CATSDPDSPPEGYTF
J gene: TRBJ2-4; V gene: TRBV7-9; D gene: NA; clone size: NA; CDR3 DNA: TGTGCCAGCAGCTTTCAGGAGGGACTAGCCAAAAACATTCAGTACTTC; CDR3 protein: CASSFQEGLAKNIQYF
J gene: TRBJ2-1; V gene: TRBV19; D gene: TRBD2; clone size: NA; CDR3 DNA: TGTGCCAGTAGTAGTAGCGGGAACAAGCAGTTCTTC; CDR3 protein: CASSSSGNKQFF
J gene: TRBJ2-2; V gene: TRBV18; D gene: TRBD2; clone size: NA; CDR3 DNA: TGTGCCAGCTCATCAGCGGGAGTAACCGGGGAGCTGTTTTTT; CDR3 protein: CASSSAGVTGELFF
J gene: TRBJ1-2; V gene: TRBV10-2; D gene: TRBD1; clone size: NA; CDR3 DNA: TGCGCCAGCAGTGACGGGACAGGGTACGGCTACACCTTC; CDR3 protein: CASSDGTGYGYTF
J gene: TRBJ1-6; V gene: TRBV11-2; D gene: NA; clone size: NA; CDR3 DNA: TGTGCCAGCAGCTTAGGCCGGGGGTTGAATAATTCACCCCTCCACTTT; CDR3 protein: CASSLGRGLNNSPLHF
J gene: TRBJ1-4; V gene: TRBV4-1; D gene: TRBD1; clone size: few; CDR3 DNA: TGCGCCAGCAGCCGCACCCGGGACAGGGTTGGAGAACTGTTTTTT; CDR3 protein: CASSRTRDRVGELFF
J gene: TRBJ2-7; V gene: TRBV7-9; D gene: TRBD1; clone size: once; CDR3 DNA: TGTGCCAGCAGCGGGACAGTTTACGAGCAGTACTTC; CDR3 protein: CASSGTVYEQYF
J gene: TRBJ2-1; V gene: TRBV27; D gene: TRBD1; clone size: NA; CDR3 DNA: TGTGCCAGCAGTTTATCGGGACAGGGGGCGCCGGATGAGCAGTTCTTC; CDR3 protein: CASSLSGQGAPDEQFF
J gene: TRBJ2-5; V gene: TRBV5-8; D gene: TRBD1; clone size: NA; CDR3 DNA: TGTGCCAGCAGCTTTGGTCGACAGGGGTTAGGGGAGACCCAGTACTTC; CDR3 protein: CASSFGRQGLGETQYF
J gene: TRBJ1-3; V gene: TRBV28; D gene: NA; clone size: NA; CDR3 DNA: TGTGCCAGCAGTTTGATAAGTGAGGCTCGAAACACCATATATTTT; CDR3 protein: CASSLISEARNTIYF
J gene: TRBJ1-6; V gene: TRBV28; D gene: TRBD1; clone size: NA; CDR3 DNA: TGTGCCAGCAGTTTATATCCTGGACAGGGGATATTCTCACCCCTCCACTTT; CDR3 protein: CASSLYPGQGIFSPLHF
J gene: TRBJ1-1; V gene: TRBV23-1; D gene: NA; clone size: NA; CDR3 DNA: TGCGCCAGCAGTCAATGGCTCGGGGGAGCGGAGAGGAACACTGAAGCTTTCTTT; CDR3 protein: CASSQWLGGAERNTEAFF
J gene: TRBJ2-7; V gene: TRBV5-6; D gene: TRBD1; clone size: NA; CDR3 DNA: TGTGCCAGCAGCTTGGCGTGGACAAGGGGGCACTCCTACGAGCAGTACTTC; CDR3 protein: CASSLAWTRGHSYEQYF
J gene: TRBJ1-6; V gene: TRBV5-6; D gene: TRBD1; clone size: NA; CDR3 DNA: TGTGCCAGCAGCTTGGTGAGGGACAGGGGAGATTCACCCCTCCACTTT; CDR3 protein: CASSLVRDRGDSPLHF
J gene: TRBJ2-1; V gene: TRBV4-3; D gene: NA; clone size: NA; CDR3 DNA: TGCGCCAGCAGCCACAGAGGCGGTGGGAATGAGCAGTTCTTC; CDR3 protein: CASSHRGGGNEQFF
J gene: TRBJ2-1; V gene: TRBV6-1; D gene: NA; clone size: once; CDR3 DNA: TGTGCCAGCAGTGAAGCTAGGCAGGGGAAGTTCTTC; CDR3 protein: CASSEARQGKFF